These 21 T cell receptor beta chains were all obtained from the same sample, sequenced in a study of T cells in Graves' hyperthyroidism and ophthalmopathy (dated by TCRdb to between 2018 and 2021). Libraries were made using multiplex PCR. Sequenced on an Illumina HiSeq 2000. Amplification of TCR beta CDR3 regions was carried out from RNA transcripts. For the first round of RT-PCR on the TCR CDR3, the HTBI primer set was used together with the Qiagen OneStep RT-PCR kit. TCRdb reanalyzed the raw reads on its own, using fastp at Q25 for trimming and MiXCR for clone calling, and kept in-frame beta chains. Rows with one shared CDR3 protein collapse into an entry with the most common genes and DNA. This sample holds over 650,000 distinct CDR3 sequences; around 15% were observed only once. The ten largest make up approximately 8% of the sample. Specimen: blood. The receptors derive from a man younger than 35 with Graves' hyperthyroidism.

There are many counts of this clonotype. The V gene is TRBV18, the J gene TRBJ1-6; D gene ambiguous. CDR1 and CDR2 from the germline V gene are KGHSH and LQKENI. V lost 1 base to trimming and J lost 5 bases, with 3 bases between them. The CDR3 covers 13 residues. The CDR3 DNA reads TGTGCCAGCTCACCACGGCATAATTCACCCCTCCACTTT. Protein sequence: CASSPRHNSPLHF.

The table lists this clonotype with many counts. The chain carries TRBV28 and TRBJ2-4, with 10 nucleotides matching TRBD2. The V segment lost 4 bases and the J segment 1 base; nucleotides outside the gene matches: 22. The CDR3 is 22 amino acids. Germline CDR1 and CDR2: MDHEN and SYDVKM. The CDR3 DNA reads TGTGCCAGCAGTTCCCCCCTGACTGGTAGCGGGAGGACCCGGCCTGCCAAAAACATTCAGTACTTC. Translating gives CASSSPLTGSGRTRPAKNIQYF.

This clonotype was recorded at least ten times. The chain links TRBV2 to TRBJ1-2; perhaps TRBD1 as D (5 bases). V was pared by 8 bases and J by 4 bases, with 14 bases between. The length of the CDR3 is 13 residues. Germline V gene sequence: CDR1 SNHLY, CDR2 FYNNEI. The CDR3 coding sequence is TGTGCCAGCCGGCGACCAGGGCTCTATGGCTACACCTTC. Translated, it gives CASRRPGLYGYTF.

The chain recombines TRBV19 with TRBJ1-5; tentative D call: TRBD1 (6 bases). This CDR3 comprises 16 residues. V lost 3 bases, J lost 5 bases, and 17 bases lay in between. CDR1 is LNHDA, CDR2 SQIVND, per germline (reference sequence). DNA of the CDR3: TGTGCCAGTAGTATCCAAGGCGGGGGGCTAGATCAGCCCCAGCATTTT. It specifies CASSIQGGGLDQPQHF.

This clonotype has just a few counts. This sequence may be a read error, since a much larger clone differs from it by one base. This is likely a read error, given that the CDR3 carries no conserved phenylalanine or tryptophan at its end. The V and J genes are TRBV2 and TRBJ2-7; D uncertain. The germline V gene encodes CDR1 SNHLY and CDR2 FYNNEI. This CDR3 is built from 12 residues. The chain's CDR3 is CASREDGFEQYL. Written as DNA, the CDR3 is TGTGCCAGCAGAGAAGACGGATTTGAGCAGTACCTC.

This clonotype was picked up many times. The genes are TRBV7-8 and TRBJ2-3; a weak D match, TRBD1 (5 bases). The V gene lost 8 bases and the J gene lost 8 bases, with 26 bases spanning the gap. The CDR3 covers 16 residues. Germline V gene data show CDR1 as SGHVS and CDR2 as FQNEAQ. The CDR3 sequence is CASSKKVAGSIGTQYF. Here the CDR3 DNA reads TGTGCCAGCTCTAAGAAGGTTGCAGGGTCAATAGGTACGCAGTATTTT.

The chain links TRBV19 to TRBJ2-7; 8 bases agree with TRBD2. Germline V lookup: CDR1 LNHDA, CDR2 SQIVND (reference sequence). There are 14 residues in the CDR3. V lost 5 bases and J lost 5; bases outside the gene matches: 8. The CDR3 sequence: CASSQRGPWDEQYF. The CDR3 DNA reads TGTGCCAGTAGTCAGCGGGGGCCGTGGGACGAGCAGTACTTC.

The rearrangement joins TRBV25-1 to TRBJ1-6, with 7 bases matching TRBD1. This CDR3 contains 15 residues. V shed 2 bases, J shed 8 bases, and the junction held 6 bases outside the gene matches. Germline CDR1 is MGHDK and CDR2 is SYGVNS. The CDR3 DNA sequence: TGTGCCAGCAGTGAACCGACAGGGAGGGATTCACCCCTCCACTTT. The encoded protein is CASSEPTGRDSPLHF.

The gene calls are TRBV29-1 and TRBJ2-1, with D unresolved. The ends were cut back, 0 bases at V and 7 bases at J, with 4 bases in the middle. The CDR3 is made up of 11 amino acids. Germline CDR1 and CDR2: SQVTM and ANQGSEA. The CDR3 here is CSVEDLNEQFF. DNA of the CDR3: TGCAGCGTTGAAGATCTTAATGAGCAGTTCTTC.

In this sample, this clonotype turned up many times. The chain is built from TRBV30 and TRBJ2-5; no firm D call. Germline V gives CDR1 GTSNPN, CDR2 SVGIG (reference sequence). The CDR3 contains 15 residues. Trimming pared 2 bases from V and 0 bases from J, leaving 13 bases between. CDR3 DNA: TGTGCCTGGAGTCCTCCGCCTTCGTACCAAGAGACCCAGTACTTC. This codes for CAWSPPPSYQETQYF. Full variable domain (outside the CDR3, taken from reference TRBV30 and TRBJ2-5): SQTIHQWPATLVQPVGSPLSLECTVEGTSNPNLYWYRQAAGRGLQLLFYSVGIGQISSEVPQNLSASRPQDRQFILSSKKLLLSDSGFYLCAWSPPPSYQETQYFGPGTRLLVL.

This clonotype was picked up many times. The V call is TRBV6-1, the J call TRBJ2-5; 9 bases line up with TRBD1. This CDR3 spans 15 amino acids. The germline V gene has CDR1 MNHNS and CDR2 SASEGT. V shed 5 bases, J shed 4 bases, and the junction held 8 bases outside the gene matches. The CDR3 is CASSHGTGRSETQYF. In nucleotides, the CDR3 is TGTGCCAGCAGTCACGGGACAGGGAGGTCAGAGACCCAGTACTTC.

This clonotype has more than one count but fewer than ten. The chain carries TRBV5-1 and TRBJ2-7, with D unclear. The CDR3 is made up of 13 amino acids. Germline V gene data show CDR1 as SGHRS and CDR2 as YFSETQ. Trimming cost V 4 bases and J 7 bases, with 15 bases left between them. The CDR3 nucleotides are TGCGCCAGCAGCCAGCGACCCCCTGGGGAGCAGTACTTC. It is translated as CASSQRPPGEQYF.

This clonotype has only a few counts. The V gene is TRBV6-4, the J gene TRBJ1-5, with TRBD1 matching over 9 bases. Germline-derived CDR1 and CDR2 are MRHNA and SNTAGT. V lost 4 bases, J lost 2 bases, and 6 bases stayed unmatched. The CDR3 is 16 residues long. The CDR3 bases are TGTGCCAGCAGTGCGGGACAGGGTCTTGGCAATCAGCCCCAGCATTTT. Amino acid sequence: CASSAGQGLGNQPQHF.

This clonotype was recorded a few times. The rearrangement uses TRBV7-2 and TRBJ2-2; the D gene is possibly TRBD2 (5 bases). The CDR3 contains 15 residues. The V gene's germline CDR1 is SGHTA and CDR2 FQGNSA. V lost 5 bases and J 4 bases, leaving 14 bases between the germline ends. Here the CDR3 DNA reads TGTGCCAGCAGCCCTAGAGGGCGCGGCACCGGGGAGCTGTTTTTT. Translation gives CASSPRGRGTGELFF. Supplemented by reference TRBV7-2 and TRBJ2-2, the full variable domain reads GAGVSQSPSNKVTEKGKDVELRCDPISGHTALYWYRQSLGQGLEFLIYFQGNSAPDKSGLPSDRFSAERTGGSVSTLTIQRTQQEDSAVYLCASSPRGRGTGELFFGEGSRLTVL.

This clonotype showed up just a few times. A much larger clone differs by one base, so this may be a read error. V is TRBV7-2 and J is TRBJ2-7; D may be TRBD1 (6 bases). The CDR3 contains 13 residues. Deletions cut 5 bases from V and 2 bases from J, with 10 bases between. Per the germline V gene, CDR1 is SGHTA and CDR2 is FQGNSA. CDR3: CASSRTETYEQYF. In nucleotides, the CDR3 is TGTGCCAGCAGCCGGACAGAGACCTACGAGCAGTACTTC.

This clonotype was detected many times. This sequence joins TRBV2 and TRBJ1-5; no reliable D call. The V and J ends lost 2 bases and 5 bases respectively, with 10 bases between them. In germline, CDR1 is SNHLY, CDR2 FYNNEI. CDR3 length: 14 amino acids. For the CDR3, the DNA is TGTGCCAGCAGTGAATCAAAGGGTTATCAGCCCCAGCATTTT. Translation: CASSESKGYQPQHF.

The rearrangement joins TRBV10-3 to TRBJ2-3, with D possibly TRBD2 on 6 matching bases. Germline V gene sequence: CDR1 ENHRY, CDR2 SYGVKD. V was trimmed by 9 bases and J by 4 bases, leaving 17 bases between them. This CDR3 comprises 14 residues. CDR3 region: CAMASGLKPDTQYF. DNA for the CDR3: TGTGCCATGGCTTCGGGACTTAAGCCAGATACGCAGTATTTT.

This clonotype showed up just a few times. Only one base separates this from a far larger clonotype, so it likely reflects a read error. This rearrangement joins TRBV12-3 or TRBV12-4 to TRBJ2-7; a weak D match, TRBD1 (5 bases). The CDR3 runs to 11 residues. CDR3 DNA sequence: TGTGCCAGCAGGCAGGGCTACAAGCAGTACTTC. Translating gives CASRQGYKQYF.

This chain uses TRBV6-1 with TRBJ2-5, with no clear D. V lost 4 bases to trimming and J lost 5 bases, with 20 bases between them. The germline CDR1 and CDR2 sequences are MNHNS and SASEGT. The CDR3 sequence is 16 residues long. The CDR3 DNA reads as TGTGCCAGCAGTGCGGCCGCCCAAGATGGCTTGGAGACCCAGTACTTC. The encoded protein is CASSAAAQDGLETQYF.

The chain is built from TRBV18 and TRBJ1-6; tentative D call: TRBD1 (6 bases). The V gene's germline CDR1 is KGHSH and CDR2 LQKENI. V was shortened by 10 bases and J by 7 bases, with 14 bases between the two germline ends. CDR3 size: 13 residues. CDR3: CATGQRKNSPLHF. CDR3 nucleotide sequence: TGTGCCACCGGACAGAGAAAGAATTCACCCCTCCACTTT. Using reference TRBV18 and TRBJ1-6 for the parts outside the CDR3, the full variable domain is NAGVMQNPRHLVRRRGQEARLRCSPMKGHSHVYWYRQLPEEGLKFMVYLQKENIIDESGMPKERFSAEFPKEGPSILRIQQVVRGDSAAYFCATGQRKNSPLHFGNGTRLTVT.

This clonotype was observed a handful of times. The V call is TRBV15, the J call TRBJ1-6; D remains unclear. V was shortened by 7 bases and J by 7 bases, with 17 bases between the two germline ends. The CDR3 has 15 residues. Germline CDR1 is LNHNV and CDR2 is YYDKDF (reference sequence). CDR3 protein: CATTHPDPPNSPLHF. DNA of the CDR3: TGTGCCACCACTCATCCGGACCCCCCGAATTCACCCCTCCACTTT. The full variable domain, rest sourced from reference TRBV15 and TRBJ1-6, is DAMVIQNPRYQVTQFGKPVTLSCSQTLNHNVMYWYQQKSSQAPKLLFHYYDKDFNNEADTPDNFQSRRPNTSFCFLDIRSPGLGDTAMYLCATTHPDPPNSPLHFGNGTRLTVT.